The entry below gives a single T cell receptor (beta chain) sequence along with its context. Its antigen remains unknown. These data come from a study of follicular helper T cells after annual influenza vaccination. General study results and limits: Productive TCRB sequences came from only roughly 9.5-22% of cells.

Sequenced by immunoSEQ multiplex PCR; TCRdb stores in-frame clones only, minus some. The sample consists of about 27,000 clones, approximately 80% of them appearing once. J lost 1 base, V lost 5 bases, and 8 bases had no gene match. Germline CDR1 SGHTA, CDR2 FQGNSA. The CDR3 has 16 amino acids. This sample's time point: 2014-2015 season, pre-vaccination. Adults were given seasonal inactivated influenza vaccine, and blood CD4 subsets were sorted before and after vaccination. Per time point, about 35-110 mL of blood was sampled. The material sequenced was CXCR5+ CD38- circulating T follicular helper cells from blood, taken on the day of influenza vaccination. Specified subset: circulating Tfh, non-naive CD4+CXCR5+PD-1+ (ICOS+CD38+ or ICOS-CD38-). The chain carries TRBV7-2 and TRBJ1-5; the match to TRBD1 covers 7 bases. The receptor was derived from an adult who received the influenza vaccine. CDR3 DNA sequence: TGTGCCAGCAGCGCGACAGGGACAAGCAGCAATCAGCCCCAGCATTTT. The encoded protein is CASSATGTSSNQPQHF.